A single T cell receptor beta chain is shown here with its context. Its antigen target is currently unknown. Qualities for individual bases were not recorded, and no much larger clone is one base off. Other DNA sequences in this specimen translate into the identical CDR3. TCR CDR3 regions were amplified from genomic DNA by multiplex PCR using the deep immunoSEQ assay. Extracted genomic DNA from each cell subset was spread evenly across all wells of several immunoSEQ 96-well plates, with each plate serving as a replicate. For sorted subsets, approximately 200 ng of genomic DNA, equivalent to some 30,000 T cell genomes, went into each replicate PCR. Purified libraries were quantified with a Qubit 3.0 fluorometer, sized on a Bioanalyzer 2100, and re-quantified with the KAPA Library Quantification kit. A separate single-read 150-cycle Illumina NextSeq 550 flow cell was used to sequence each immunoSEQ 96-well plate. From the authors' description of their analysis: Because only junctional sequences without quality scores were contained in the immunoSEQ output, filtering matching that applied to full-length reads could not be performed. Sequences were annotated with PyIR, a Python wrapper for IgBLAST v1.9, using IMGT germline references to assign V/J genes and CDR3. Reads were removed for weak V/J assignments (E-value above 1e-6), missing CDR3, stop codons, out-of-frame junctions, or ambiguous translated residues. A V3J clonotype was defined by an identical inferred V gene, J gene, and CDR3 amino acid sequence. Percentage overlap between repertoires was calculated by dividing the number of shared unique clonotypes by the size of the smaller repertoire. Richness of each repertoire was evaluated using RTK rarefaction, the Chao1 estimator, and Recon v2.1 estimates of unobserved clonotypes. OLGA was used to compute generation probabilities for all TCRbeta clonotypes that the gDNA method yielded from several donors. In TCRdb, the immuneACCESS table is reduced to in-frame sequences with V and J assigned. These tables do not hold every clone; where another copy was compared, an unresolved V gene accounts for under half, and the others remain unexplained. V, J and clone size reflect that table, while D and trimming were determined from the DNA. A total of around 2.5 million clones appear in this sample, approximately 94% of them only once. Of the sample, about 0.34% is held by the ten largest clones.

This sample was taken from a study of shared clonotypes between healthy human individuals (TCRdb year 2020). Regarding the complete study: The cohort comprised two women and a few men aged 18 to 49 years. To increase sequencing depth and limit assay-specific biases, TCR repertoire library preparation and sequencing were carried out by different laboratories using diverse techniques. Per donor, leukapheresis produced somewhere between about 0.9 and 9 billion PBMCs. To estimate repertoire size and how much clonotype sharing occurs between individuals, the study deeply sequenced the blood TCR repertoires of 4 to 6 healthy adults. For each donor, CD4 naive and CD4 memory were each run on three plates, CD8 naive on two plates, and CD8 memory on one plate.

The paper's findings and limits, for the study overall: Compared with non-shared clonotypes, clonotypes shared by all four sorted-subset donors had higher generation probabilities. Larger estimated clonotype richness was generally found for naive subsets than for memory subsets. The genetic and exposure-history diversity represented was limited by the small number of donors. Rarefaction of sorted-subset datasets indicated incomplete sequencing despite the large sequencing depth. Only blood was sampled, and tissue TCR repertoires likely differ from those in blood. Pairwise subsampling led to the expectation that sequencing depth would affect the degree of clonotype sharing among donors. Across four donors, about 4.5% of naive CD4, roughly 3.4% of naive CD8, roughly 2.2% of memory CD4, and 0.4% of memory CD8 clonotypes were shared.

Donors were healthy HIV-negative adults with no recently reported acute infections or vaccinations. Only Caucasian adults living in Nashville, Tennessee, USA were represented among the donors. CD4+ T cells were enriched through magnetic negative selection, after which naive cells were positively selected on CD45RA and the remaining negative fraction served as the memory subset. Blood was collected by leukapheresis, and PBMCs were isolated by Ficoll-Histopaque density gradient centrifugation and then cryopreserved in liquid nitrogen vapor phase. Analytical flow cytometry was used to check the purity and quantity of every magnetically sorted T cell population. Genomic DNA was isolated from every sorted fraction and measured by UV absorbance on a Nanodrop 2000c. The sequencing sample was made of naive CD4+ T cells from PBMCs. The cell subset or site label of this sample denotes: CD45RA+ positively selected. The source is a man aged 18 to 30 in good health. Some clones in this sample may be carry-over from other donors' samples.

The CDR3 amino acid sequence is: CASSDRGSYEQYF. The nucleotide sequence reads as follows: TGTGCCAGCAGTGACAGGGGGTCGTACGAGCAGTACTTC. The chain is assembled from TRBV2 and TRBJ2-7; TRBD1 agrees with 7 junctional bases. CDR3 length: 13 amino acids, cysteine to phenylalanine. The kept DNA is CDR3 alone, 39 bases in frame from the first base. Clipping removes 3 bases from V and 4 bases from J, with 3 as the unmatched junction base count. Based on the germline V gene, the CDR1 and CDR2 sequences are SNHLY and FYNNEI.